The clone carrying this T cell receptor beta chain has only a few counts. Its antigen is currently unknown. The entry originates in a study of T cell repertoires in cytomegalovirus infection. CDR1 and CDR2 (germline): SGHVS, FQNEAQ. This CDR3 contains 14 residues. The junction had 6 bases not matched to a gene; V was cut back by 3 bases and J by 5 bases. TCRdb passed the reads through MiXCR, listing each CDR3 protein once. The data contain roughly 51,000 distinct CDR3 sequences, around 18% of them singletons. This TCR derives from a human donor in good health (CMV status not recorded). Some clones in this sample may be carry-over from other donors' samples. The sequencing used CD8+ T cells from cultured PBMCs, collected from culture after CMV antigen stimulation. The J gene is TRBJ2-7, the V gene TRBV7-8; 8 nucleotides align to TRBD2. Here the CDR3 DNA reads TGTGCCAGCAGCTTGTTAGCGGGGTTCGACGAGCAGTACTTC. This translates into CASSLLAGFDEQYF.